The 17 T cell receptor beta chains given below trace back to one sample, sequenced in a study of T cell responses to AZD1222 COVID-19 vaccine. The data were produced by immunoSEQ multiplex PCR, yet TCRdb's version contains in-frame clones alone and is incomplete. The sample has some 130,000 clones; about nine tenths are singletons. Material: peripheral blood, obtained on day 0 of AZD1222 vaccination. The source is an adult in good health.

This chain joins TRBV5-1 and TRBJ1-1; D gene unclear. CDR3 length: 12 amino acids. Germline values: CDR1 SGHRS, CDR2 YFSETQ. V lost 3 bases to trimming and J lost 8 bases, with 11 bases between them. The CDR3 is CASSSVKGEAFF. The DNA for the CDR3 is TGCGCCAGCAGCTCTGTAAAGGGCGAAGCTTTCTTT.

The rearrangement joins TRBV7-9 to TRBJ2-2; D uncertain. CDR3 size: 13 residues. Trimming pared 8 bases from V and 4 bases from J, leaving 11 bases between. Germline V CDR1 and CDR2: SEHNR, FQNEAQ (reference sequence). The CDR3 sequence: CASDGSLTGELFF. In DNA form, the CDR3 reads TGTGCCAGCGACGGTTCACTCACCGGGGAGCTGTTTTTT.

This chain links TRBV9 with TRBJ2-3; D is unclear. Germline V gene lookup returns CDR1 SGDLS and CDR2 YYNGEE. Trimming removed 2 bases from V and 7 bases from J, with 8 bases in between. The CDR3 consists of 12 residues. CDR3 region: CASSVVKNTQYF. The CDR3 nucleotides read TGTGCCAGCAGCGTGGTGAAGAATACGCAGTATTTT.

By share, this clone counts as medium-sized. This rearrangement joins TRBV2 to TRBJ1-1, with D perhaps matching TRBD1 (5 bases). The length of the CDR3 is 11 residues. Germline lookup yields CDR1 SNHLY and CDR2 FYNNEI. The V end was cut by 8 bases, the J end by 6 bases, with 10 bases between. This chain's CDR3 is CASRLTAEAFF. CDR3 sequence (DNA): TGTGCCAGCCGCTTGACAGCTGAAGCTTTCTTT.

This clone has only one observation. The CDR3 is CASSQDVAGTYEQYF. The CDR3 DNA reads as TGTGCCAGCAGCCAAGATGTGGCAGGGACCTACGAGCAGTACTTC. The rearrangement links TRBV3-1 (or the pseudogene TRBV3-2) to TRBJ2-7; the D gene is possibly TRBD1 (5 bases). This CDR3 is built from 15 residues. V lost 0 bases and J lost 2, with 11 bases in between. Germline CDR1 and CDR2: LGHDT and YNNKEL (reference sequence).

This clone occurred a few times. The chain combines TRBV2 with TRBJ1-2; D is uncertain. This CDR3 contains 15 residues. Per the germline V gene, CDR1 is SNHLY and CDR2 is FYNNEI. The ends were cut back, 4 bases at V and 4 bases at J, with 16 bases in the middle. In nucleotides, the CDR3 is TGTGCCAGCAGTGGAAGTCTGACAAGGGCCTATGGCTACACCTTC. This encodes CASSGSLTRAYGYTF.

This rearrangement joins TRBV7-6 to TRBJ1-3, with 9 nucleotides matching TRBD1. V trimming: 5 bases; J trimming: 1 base; junction bases outside the gene matches: 15. Germline V CDR1 and CDR2: SGHVS, FNYEAQ. The CDR3 sequence is 19 residues long. Written as DNA, the CDR3 is TGTGCCAGCAGCCGGAGCCCCCCCACGGGACAGGGTTCTGGAAACACCATATATTTT. Protein product: CASSRSPPTGQGSGNTIYF.

The chain recombines TRBV11-2 with TRBJ2-7; 7 positions agree with TRBD2. Germline V gene lookup returns CDR1 SGHAT and CDR2 FQNNGV. This CDR3 spans 16 amino acids. J lost 6 bases, V lost 4 bases, and 15 bases had no gene match. The CDR3 DNA follows: TGTGCCAGCAGCTCCCCACAAGGGAGGGTAATGGGCGAGCAGTACTTC. Amino acids: CASSSPQGRVMGEQYF.

The V gene is TRBV5-4, the J gene TRBJ2-6; D gene ambiguous. CDR1 is SGHNT and CDR2 is YYREEE in the germline V gene (reference sequence). This CDR3 region has 15 residues. The V end was cut by 0 bases, the J end by 4 bases, with 8 bases between. The CDR3: CASSLEVQGANVLTF. As DNA, the CDR3 is TGTGCCAGCAGCTTGGAAGTGCAAGGGGCCAACGTCCTGACTTTC.

The V gene is TRBV5-1, the J gene TRBJ1-2, with 11 bases identical to TRBD1. V shed 1 base, J shed 8 bases, and the junction held 7 bases outside the gene matches. This CDR3 is 15 amino acids long. Germline lookup yields CDR1 SGHRS and CDR2 YFSETQ. CDR3 sequence: CASSLTPGQGAGYTF. For the CDR3, the DNA is TGCGCCAGCAGCTTGACCCCCGGACAGGGGGCGGGCTACACCTTC. Combining the CDR3 with reference TRBV5-1 and TRBJ1-2 gives the whole variable domain KAGVTQTPRYLIKTRGQQVTLSCSPISGHRSVSWYQQTPGQGLQFLFEYFSETQRNKGNFPGRFSGRQFSNSRSEMNVSTLELGDSALYLCASSLTPGQGAGYTFGSGTRLTVV.

The V gene is TRBV19, the J gene TRBJ1-2; 8 bases match TRBD1. The CDR3 length is 14 residues. Germline values: CDR1 LNHDA, CDR2 SQIVND (reference sequence). V lost 7 bases, J lost 8 bases, and 12 bases stayed unmatched. Here the CDR3 DNA reads TGTGCCAGTACCCCTTCGCCTCAGGGGGCGGGCTACACCTTC. Protein product: CASTPSPQGAGYTF.

The chain recombines TRBV5-8 with TRBJ2-2, with D hard to call. Germline CDR1 is SGHTS and CDR2 is YDEGEE. Deletions cut 4 bases from V and 3 bases from J, with 10 bases between. CDR3 length: 14 amino acids. CDR3 DNA: TGTGCCAGCAGCCCCCCTCAGTACACCGGGGAGCTGTTTTTT. This translates into CASSPPQYTGELFF.

CDR3 coding DNA: TGTGCCAGCAGCTTTACCGGGATACGCTACGAGCAGTACTTC. This translates into CASSFTGIRYEQYF. V is TRBV5-6 and J is TRBJ2-7; D perhaps matches TRBD2 (5 bases). V was pared by 2 bases and J by 3 bases, with 12 bases between. The CDR3 contains 14 residues. Per germline, CDR1 SGHDT and CDR2 YYEEEE.

This chain joins TRBV2 and TRBJ1-1; no clear D gene. The germline CDR1 and CDR2 sequences are SNHLY and FYNNEI. CDR3 length equals 13 residues. V gave up 4 bases and J gave up 0 bases, with 6 bases separating them. The CDR3 loop reads CASSVYLNTEAFF. CDR3 coding DNA: TGTGCCAGCAGTGTTTATTTGAACACTGAAGCTTTCTTT.

V and J are TRBV7-9 and TRBJ2-7; 7 bases map to TRBD1. The V gene end was trimmed by 6 bases and the J gene end by 2 bases; junction bases not matched to a gene: 4. There are 13 residues in the CDR3. Germline V gene lookup returns CDR1 SEHNR and CDR2 FQNEAQ (reference sequence). In DNA form, the CDR3 reads TGTGCCAGCAGTTACGGACAGGCCTACGAGCAGTACTTC. Its translation is CASSYGQAYEQYF.

V is TRBV6-5 and J is TRBJ1-2, with D perhaps TRBD1 (5 bases). CDR1 and CDR2 from the germline V gene are MNHEY and SVGAGI. The CDR3 is made up of 11 amino acids. V was trimmed by 7 bases and J by 6 bases, leaving 9 bases between them. The CDR3 is CASNRGDGYTF. The CDR3, as DNA: TGTGCCAGCAATAGAGGGGATGGCTACACCTTC.

This chain connects TRBV9 to TRBJ1-4; unclear D gene. The CDR3 extends over 15 amino acids. Looked up from germline, CDR1 is SGDLS and CDR2 is YYNGEE. V gave up 4 bases and J gave up 0 bases, with 10 bases separating them. CDR3 loop: CASSSRRATNEKLFF. CDR3 bases: TGTGCCAGCAGCTCCAGGAGAGCAACTAATGAAAAACTGTTTTTT.